This passage covers 27 T cell receptor beta chains from one sample sequenced in a study of cytomegalovirus exposure and HLA in healthy donors. Primers included in the PCR were 60 Vbeta and 13 Jbeta primers. Assay: immunoSEQ multiplex PCR; the TCRdb copy retains only in-frame clones and omits some. The table lists over 110,000 clones, 80% of them singletons. Material for sequencing was PBMCs. All receptors come from a man aged 40-49 years in good health and CMV-seronegative.

This clone was seen only a few times. Germline is not matched at one junction end, which may reflect a read error. The sample carries other DNA sequences with the same CDR3. The J gene is TRBJ1-6, the V gene TRBV30, with a possible D match to TRBD1 (5 bases). The CDR3 covers 13 residues. Germline CDR1 is GTSNPN and CDR2 is SVGIG (reference sequence). The CDR3 reads CAWSVGDNSPLHF. The CDR3 DNA follows: TGTGCCTGGAGCGTAGGGGATAATTCCCCCCTCCACTTT. The variable domain in full, completed from reference TRBV30 and TRBJ1-6, reads SQTIHQWPATLVQPVGSPLSLECTVEGTSNPNLYWYRQAAGRGLQLLFYSVGIGQISSEVPQNLSASRPQDRQFILSSKKLLLSDSGFYLCAWSVGDNSPLHFGNGTRLTVT.

V and J are TRBV18 and TRBJ1-2; D is unclear. This CDR3 region has 12 residues. Germline CDR1 reads KGHSH; CDR2 reads LQKENI. Trimming shortened V by 6 bases and J by 4 bases, and 9 bases separated the two germline ends. The CDR3 DNA sequence: TGTGCCAGCTCGCAACAGAGCTATGGCTACACCTTC. Protein product: CASSQQSYGYTF.

This chain connects TRBV11-2 to TRBJ2-7; the match to TRBD2 covers 9 bases. CDR1 is SGHAT, CDR2 FQNNGV, per germline. The CDR3 extends over 15 amino acids. V dropped 3 bases and J dropped 0; count of bases not matched to a gene: 3. Here the CDR3 reads CASSLTSGPSYEQYF. CDR3 nucleotide sequence: TGTGCCAGCAGCTTGACTAGCGGACCCTCCTACGAGCAGTACTTC.

The chain links TRBV18 to TRBJ2-1; 10 positions agree with TRBD1. V dropped 8 bases and J dropped 6; count of bases not matched to a gene: 13. The germline gives CDR1 KGHSH, CDR2 LQKENI. This CDR3 is built from 16 residues. CDR3 amino acids: CASALDAGQGTNEQFF. CDR3 DNA: TGTGCCAGCGCCCTAGATGCGGGACAGGGGACCAATGAGCAGTTCTTC.

The chain uses TRBV4-2 and TRBJ2-1; the match to TRBD2 covers 11 bases. This CDR3 is built from 17 residues. Unmatched junction bases numbered 9, after V lost 4 bases and J lost 4 bases. The V gene's germline CDR1 is LGHNA and CDR2 YNFKEQ. CDR3 protein: CASSRGSGGVSYNEQFF. CDR3 DNA sequence: TGTGCCAGCAGCCGGGGTAGCGGGGGGGTTTCATACAATGAGCAGTTCTTC.

This chain links TRBV2 with TRBJ2-7; D might be TRBD1 (6 bases). The CDR3 spans 15 residues. With 6 bases removed from V and 4 bases from J, the gap between germline ends came to 19 bases. CDR1 and CDR2 from the germline V gene are SNHLY and FYNNEI. Here the CDR3 reads CASRYKQGSVYEQYF. In DNA, the CDR3 is TGTGCCAGCAGGTATAAACAGGGTAGCGTATACGAGCAGTACTTC.

Only one count was recorded for this clone. The chain has TRBV28 and TRBJ1-5; the D gene is possibly TRBD1 (5 bases). Per the germline V gene, CDR1 is MDHEN and CDR2 is SYDVKM. V shed 7 bases and J shed 2 bases, with 15 bases lying between them. CDR3 length: 15 residues. The CDR3 reads CASNLGGSRNQPQHF. Written as DNA, the CDR3 is TGTGCCAGCAACCTGGGGGGTAGTCGCAATCAGCCCCAGCATTTT.

The chain recombines TRBV30 with TRBJ1-4, with D tentatively TRBD1 (5 bases). Trimming left V 0 bases short and J 8 bases short, with 16 bases between. The V gene's germline CDR1 is GTSNPN and CDR2 SVGIG (reference sequence). This CDR3 region has 15 residues. The CDR3 sequence: CAWSVNRQRYEKLFF. The DNA for the CDR3 is TGTGCCTGGAGTGTTAACCGACAGCGATACGAAAAACTGTTTTTT.

The chain joins TRBV6-5 to TRBJ2-7, with 9 bases fitting TRBD1. Germline-derived CDR1 and CDR2 are MNHEY and SVGAGI. V lost 6 bases, J lost 6 bases, and 6 bases stayed unmatched. CDR3 length: 13 residues. CDR3 bases: TGTGCCAGCAGAAGGACAGGGGCAGGCGAGCAGTACTTC. Translation gives CASRRTGAGEQYF.

The chain carries TRBV7-2 and TRBJ2-3; tentative D call: TRBD1 (6 bases). CDR1 and CDR2 (germline): SGHTA, FQGNSA. The CDR3 covers 15 residues. V lost 2 bases to trimming and J lost 0 bases, with 9 bases between them. The CDR3 DNA reads TGTGCCAGCAGCTTACAGGGGTCTAGCACAGATACGCAGTATTTT. Translating it yields CASSLQGSSTDTQYF.

The chain joins TRBV9 to TRBJ2-1; 10 nucleotides align to TRBD1. CDR3 length: 16 residues. Germline V gene lookup returns CDR1 SGDLS and CDR2 YYNGEE. The V gene end was trimmed by 2 bases and the J gene end by 5 bases; junction bases not matched to a gene: 7. CDR3: CASSVTWGTGDNEQFF. Here the CDR3 DNA reads TGTGCCAGCAGCGTTACGTGGGGGACAGGGGACAATGAGCAGTTCTTC. Full variable domain (missing parts from reference TRBV9 and TRBJ2-1): DSGVTQTPKHLITATGQRVTLRCSPRSGDLSVYWYQQSLDQGLQFLIQYYNGEERAKGNILERFSAQQFPDLHSELNLSSLELGDSALYFCASSVTWGTGDNEQFFGPGTRLTVL.

As concerns this clone: A read error may account for a junction end that differs from germline. The rearrangement joins TRBV11-2 to TRBJ2-7; TRBD1 matches at 10 bases. This CDR3 is built from 12 residues. Germline-derived CDR1 and CDR2 are SGHAT and FQNNGV. CDR3 DNA sequence: TGTGCCAGCAGCGAACGGACAGGGGGGGAAACCTTC. Protein: CASSERTGGETF.

This clone has more than one count but fewer than ten. This chain connects TRBV10-3 to TRBJ2-2, with TRBD1 identical over 8 bases. The CDR3 spans 16 residues. Germline values: CDR1 ENHRY, CDR2 SYGVKD. Losses at the gene ends were 1 base for V and 2 bases for J; bases not matched to a gene: 3. CDR3 in amino acids: CAISEFGQGNTGELFF. As DNA, the CDR3 is TGTGCCATCAGTGAGTTCGGACAGGGAAACACCGGGGAGCTGTTTTTT.

The genes are TRBV14 and TRBJ2-5, with a tentative D call TRBD2 (6 bases). The V gene's germline CDR1 is SGHDN and CDR2 FVKESK. This CDR3 spans 14 amino acids. Trimming cost V 0 bases and J 5 bases, with 10 bases left between them. CDR3 nucleotides: TGTGCCAGCAGCCAAGAGCCGGGAGAGGAGACCCAGTACTTC. Translated, it gives CASSQEPGEETQYF. Filled out from reference TRBV14 and TRBJ2-5, the complete variable domain reads EAGVTQFPSHSVIEKGQTVTLRCDPISGHDNLYWYRRVMGKEIKFLLHFVKESKQDESGMPNNRFLAERTGGTYSTLKVQPAELEDSGVYFCASSQEPGEETQYFGPGTRLLVL.

This clone was observed a few times. This chain uses TRBV28 with TRBJ2-1; 9 bases align to TRBD1. The CDR3 is 15 residues long. Germline V gene sequence: CDR1 MDHEN, CDR2 SYDVKM. Losses at the gene ends were 8 bases for V and 4 bases for J; bases not matched to a gene: 9. Written as DNA, the CDR3 is TGTGCCAGCTGGGCAAGACAGGGGGGTTACAATGAGCAGTTCTTC. Amino acid sequence: CASWARQGGYNEQFF. The variable domain in full, completed from reference TRBV28 and TRBJ2-1, reads DVKVTQSSRYLVKRTGEKVFLECVQDMDHENMFWYRQDPGLGLRLIYFSYDVKMKEKGDIPEGYSVSREKKERFSLILESASTNQTSMYLCASWARQGGYNEQFFGPGTRLTVL.

The chain employs TRBV9 and TRBJ2-3; 9 nucleotides agree with TRBD2. There are 16 residues in the CDR3. Germline assignment: CDR1 SGDLS and CDR2 YYNGEE. The V segment lost 3 bases and the J segment 2 bases; nucleotides outside the gene matches: 7. Here the CDR3 reads CASSEGSSGNTDTQYF. CDR3 coding DNA: TGTGCCAGCAGCGAGGGGTCTAGCGGGAACACAGATACGCAGTATTTT.

The chain links TRBV10-2 to TRBJ2-7, with TRBD1 matching 10 bases. The germline V gene encodes CDR1 WSHSY and CDR2 SAAADI. The CDR3 runs 13 residues. Losses at the gene ends were 9 bases for V and 2 bases for J; bases not matched to a gene: 4. This chain's CDR3 is CARTGQGAYEQYF. CDR3 bases: TGCGCCAGAACCGGACAGGGGGCCTACGAGCAGTACTTC.

The chain carries TRBV5-1 and TRBJ2-3, with D unresolved. Per germline, CDR1 SGHRS and CDR2 YFSETQ. CDR3 length equals 14 residues. Trimming removed 0 bases from V and 4 bases from J, with 9 bases in between. The CDR3 nucleotides read TGCGCCAGCAGCTTGGAGGCGGCGCCAGATACGCAGTATTTT. Translating it yields CASSLEAAPDTQYF.

The V gene is TRBV5-8, the J gene TRBJ1-5, with D possibly being TRBD1 (6 bases). V was cut by 3 bases and J by 0 bases, with 10 bases left in between. Germline assignment: CDR1 SGHTS and CDR2 YDEGEE. The CDR3 sequence is 15 residues long. CDR3 region: CASSSGTFSNQPQHF. CDR3 coding DNA: TGTGCCAGCAGCTCAGGGACATTTAGCAATCAGCCCCAGCATTTT.

This chain uses TRBV5-1 with TRBJ1-6; 7 bases fit TRBD1. The length of the CDR3 is 14 residues. After removal of 4 bases from V and 8 bases from J, the junction contained 6 bases not matched to a gene. CDR1 is SGHRS, CDR2 YFSETQ, per germline. This CDR3 is CASSRDRVDSPLHF. The CDR3 nucleotides read TGCGCCAGCAGCCGCGACAGGGTTGATTCACCCCTCCACTTT.

Comment on this clone: A junction boundary mismatches the germline segment, possibly from a read error. The chain links TRBV7-2 to TRBJ2-3; TRBD2 agrees at 11 bases. This CDR3 is built from 18 residues. Germline loops: CDR1 SGHTA, CDR2 FQGNSA. CDR3 sequence (DNA): TGTGCCAGCAGCCTAGCCTTGGTACTAGCGGGGGACACAGATACGCAGTATTTT. It translates to CASSLALVLAGDTDTQYF.

The chain joins TRBV5-1 to TRBJ1-6; D not resolved. The CDR3 loop spans 17 amino acids. The germline CDR1 and CDR2 sequences are SGHRS and YFSETQ. Trimming left V 0 bases short and J 0 bases short, with 10 bases between. This CDR3 is CASSLEAVSSYNSPLHF. CDR3 in DNA: TGCGCCAGCAGCTTGGAGGCGGTGAGCTCCTATAATTCACCCCTCCACTTT.

The chain recombines TRBV28 with TRBJ1-2; D is perhaps TRBD1 (5 bases). CDR1 and CDR2 (germline): MDHEN, SYDVKM. The CDR3 runs 14 residues. V lost 2 bases and J 4 bases, leaving 11 bases between the germline ends. CDR3 sequence: CASSLVAGLYGYTF. The CDR3 bases are TGTGCCAGCAGTTTAGTCGCAGGGCTCTATGGCTACACCTTC.

This sequence joins TRBV11-2 and TRBJ2-7, with 9 bases fitting TRBD1. Germline CDR1 SGHAT, CDR2 FQNNGV. V shed 4 bases and J 0 bases; nucleotides not matched to a gene: 4. The CDR3 totals 15 residues. CDR3 coding DNA: TGTGCCAGCAGCTCGAGGACAGGGGTCTCCTACGAGCAGTACTTC. Protein: CASSSRTGVSYEQYF.

The chain joins TRBV25-1 to TRBJ2-7; 7 positions match TRBD1. J lost 6 bases, V lost 8 bases, and 13 bases had no gene match. The CDR3 covers 14 residues. Germline-derived CDR1 and CDR2 are MGHDK and SYGVNS. The CDR3 sequence is CASSGQTPLAEQYF. The CDR3 nucleotides are TGTGCCAGCTCGGGACAGACCCCCTTGGCCGAGCAGTACTTC.

J is TRBJ2-7 and V is TRBV28; TRBD1 matches at 10 bases. Losses at the gene ends were 3 bases for V and 4 bases for J; bases not matched to a gene: 3. The V gene's germline CDR1 is MDHEN and CDR2 SYDVKM. The CDR3 covers 14 residues. The chain's CDR3 is CASSFRDRGYEQYF. The DNA for the CDR3 is TGTGCCAGCAGTTTTCGGGACAGGGGATACGAGCAGTACTTC.

For the CDR3, the DNA is TGTGCCAGCAGCTTAAGGGGTAAAGAGACCCAGTACTTC. Translation gives CASSLRGKETQYF. The chain has TRBV5-6 and TRBJ2-5, with D perhaps matching TRBD1 (5 bases). This CDR3 spans 13 amino acids. The germline gives CDR1 SGHDT, CDR2 YYEEEE. Trimming left V 2 bases short and J 3 bases short, with 8 bases between.